This TCR beta chain derives from a study of Graves' ophthalmopathy and Graves' hyperthyroidism (dated 2018 in TCRdb). About the study as a whole: Peripheral blood was collected at initial diagnosis, before any treatment. To tell Graves' ophthalmopathy apart from Graves' hyperthyroidism, and to predict which patients would progress to ophthalmopathy, the study relied on TCR beta repertoire signatures. In total, 120 to 150 blood samples were TCR-sequenced: some 40 ophthalmopathy, approximately 75 hyperthyroidism and some 17 hyperthyroidism-to-ophthalmopathy patients. To explore V-J signatures distinguishing ophthalmopathy from hyperthyroidism, a discovery set of roughly 98 patients (43 ophthalmopathy, 57 stable hyperthyroidism) was enrolled. The independent validation cohort included about 19 hyperthyroidism patients plus 17 patients who later progressed from hyperthyroidism to ophthalmopathy. T-cell repertoires of thyroid tissue and blood were compared in over five hyperthyroidism patients. Once sampling was done, hyperthyroidism patients were given methimazole at a starting dose of 30 mg daily, while ophthalmopathy patients were given high-dose intravenous methylprednisolone. The approximately 98 discovery patients were randomly divided into training and test sets at a 7:3 ratio.

TCR beta CDR3 regions were amplified from RNA transcripts for repertoire sequencing. The first round was an RT-PCR using HTBI primers with the Qiagen OneStep RT-PCR kit, and this first round was followed by a second-round multiplex PCR, then size selection and purification. Sequencing of the libraries was carried out on an Illumina HiSeq2000 in paired-end mode with 100 bp reads. Per the authors' processing: Reads were processed with SOAPnuke, discarding reads with adapters, uncalled bases, mean Phred below 15, or no exact constant-primer or identifier match. High-quality paired reads were merged with COPE v1.2.5. Unique nucleotide sequences were defined as clonotypes and aligned to IMGT TRB V, D and J references using MiTCR v1.1. The analysis was limited to V-J combinations with a frequency above 0.0001, which together covered roughly 99% of the repertoires. For each V-J combination, a TCR clonal expansion and chaos score was defined as F50 clonal expansion divided by the chaos observed in the TCRdist matrix. Welch's t-statistics and random forest were used to narrow the features down to roughly twelve V-J combinations, which were then fed into a naive Bayes classifier. Thyroid-blood repertoire similarity was quantified with the Morisita-Horn index. TCRdb applied fastp at Q25 and MiXCR to the public reads, then kept only in-frame beta chains. Rows merge per CDR3 protein into single entries with the most common DNA and genes. TCRdb, rather than the study authors, made the V and J calls. In this sample the table shows roughly 610,000 distinct CDR3 sequences, roughly 20% of which occur a single time. Roughly 6.9% of the sample comes from the top ten.

The paper as a whole reports these results and caveats: The 13-signature model separated ophthalmopathy from stable hyperthyroidism with 85% to 90% sensitivity and just under 84% specificity in cross-validation, and 80%/75% in the test set. Sample size was not predetermined statistically, and investigators were not blinded to group allocation. In validation, the model predicted ophthalmopathy progression with 55% to 71% sensitivity and approximately 72% specificity; more than ten predicted patients were CT-confirmed with GO in a median of approximately 6.5 months. Among expanded thyroid clonotypes with frequency above 0.001, most also showed up in blood, which suggests that blood repertoires may reflect the thyroid immune response.

Ten or more counts support this clonotype. Its antigen target is currently unknown. Per-nucleotide qualities are absent, and no much larger clonotype sits a single base away. Trimming leaves V shorter by 2 bases and J shorter by 1 base, with the junction holding 3 bases beyond the gene matches. Measured from the cysteine to the phenylalanine, the CDR3 is 15 residues long. Just CDR3 DNA is preserved here, 45 bases in frame from base 1. Hyperthyroidism was defined as stable when no progression to ophthalmopathy occurred within 18 months of follow-up. Hyperthyroidism patients were newly diagnosed, were aged 18 to 65 years, and had a disease duration under 2 months. Anyone with other autoimmune diseases, uncontrolled infections, pregnancy or lactation was excluded from the study. Diagnosis was based on clinical symptoms, serum thyroxine, TRAb, thyroid ultrasound and orbital computed tomography. PBMCs were isolated from more than 8 ml of fresh peripheral blood by Ficoll-Paque density gradient centrifugation. Trizol reagent was used to extract the total RNA, and its quality was then checked on an Agilent 2100 Bioanalyzer.

Recombination joined TRBV12-3 or TRBV12-4 with TRBJ2-7; 9 bases in the middle match TRBD1. The TCR comes from a woman between 18 and 29 years old with stable Graves' hyperthyroidism. Some clones in this sample may be carry-over from other donors' samples. Donor details come from another sample of the same person, matched by shared clones. Sequencing was done on a sample of peripheral blood. The sequenced DNA: TGTGCCAGCAGTTTATCCGGGACAGGGTCCTACGAGCAGTACTTC. Its protein reads: CASSLSGTGSYEQYF.